Reported below is one T cell receptor (beta chain). Antigen unknown. This specimen belongs to a study of cytomegalovirus exposure and HLA in healthy donors. Broader study findings: Most TCR sequences were uncommon, yet certain public TCRs appeared in many donors. V- and J-gene trimming of TCR beta was linked (in a later analysis) to a missense DCLRE1C variant.

In the PCR, 60 Vbeta and 13 Jbeta primers were used. The assay was immunoSEQ multiplex PCR, and TCRdb's table has in-frame clones only and misses some. This sample has about 98,000 clones, with 60% to 85% found just once. V lost 3 bases to trimming and J lost 7 bases; unmatched junction nucleotides: 12. Germline loops: CDR1 SGHRS, CDR2 YFSETQ. The CDR3 is 17 amino acids. The chain recombines TRBV5-1 with TRBJ2-1, with 11 bases aligning to TRBD2. The sequence was collected from a man aged 60-69 years in good health and CMV-seropositive. Sequencing used PBMCs. CDR3 amino acids: CASSSSLQVAGGNEQFF. CDR3 sequence (DNA): TGCGCCAGCAGCTCCTCCCTTCAGGTAGCGGGGGGGAATGAGCAGTTCTTC.